This TCR beta chain comes out of a study of cytomegalovirus exposure and HLA in healthy donors. The CDR3 has 14 residues. The V and J ends lost 1 base and 7 bases respectively, with 11 bases between them. From germline, CDR1 is SGHVS and CDR2 FQNEAQ. 60 Vbeta and 13 Jbeta primers were used in PCR. Authors' data handling: A later analysis counted approximately 88 million unique TCR beta chains, 9.5 million to 13 million shared. Sequencing was performed with immunoSEQ multiplex PCR; in TCRdb, only in-frame clones are kept and a portion is missing. V, J and clone size are taken as reported in that table, and D and trimming were inferred from the DNA itself. The table includes about 190,000 clones, roughly 87% detected once. Remarks on this clone: Its target is unknown.

Regarding the study as a whole: In an earlier analysis, in 540 or so donors, most V segments appeared productive either ~87% or ~30% of the time. The CMV antigen specificity of a few CMV-associated chains was confirmed through in vitro analysis.

The TCR sequence derives from a man aged 45 to 65 in good health and CMV-seronegative. The source material was PBMCs. The chain is built from TRBV7-8 and TRBJ1-5; no clear D gene. CDR3 bases: TGTGCCAGCAGCTTAGACCAGGAGGAACAGCCCCAGCATTTT. Translation: CASSLDQEEQPQHF.